The 21 T cell receptor beta chains below all came from one sample that was sequenced in a study of CD8 T cells in Susac syndrome. The RNA, about 0.5 to 1 ug, was put through reverse transcription using random hexamers. MiXCR, applied by TCRdb to the immunoSEQ multiplex PCR reads, yields one record per CDR3 protein. The sample carries about 190,000 distinct CDR3 sequences, roughly 94% recorded once. The sequenced sample was CD8+ T cells from PBMCs. The receptors were sampled from a human donor with Susac syndrome.

The chain employs TRBV20-1 and TRBJ2-5; 14 bases map to TRBD2. The CDR3 loop spans 15 amino acids. Per the germline V gene, CDR1 is DFQATT and CDR2 is SNEGSKA (reference sequence). J lost 5 bases, V lost 2 bases, and 4 bases had no gene match. The CDR3 DNA follows: TGCAGTGCTAGACCCTGGACTAGCGGGGGGGAGACCCAGTACTTC. This codes for CSARPWTSGGETQYF.

The rearrangement joins TRBV28 to TRBJ2-7; 9 bases are shared with TRBD1. The CDR3 has 14 amino acids. Unmatched junction bases numbered 4, after V lost 4 bases and J lost 3 bases. The germline V gene encodes CDR1 MDHEN and CDR2 SYDVKM. The CDR3 DNA is TGTGCCAGCAGTTATGGGACAGGGAACTACGAGCAGTACTTC. It codes for CASSYGTGNYEQYF.

This clonotype was recorded once. The chain is built from TRBV27 and TRBJ2-7; 9 positions match TRBD1. Per germline, CDR1 MNHEY and CDR2 SMNVEV (reference sequence). Trimming removed 5 bases from V and 3 bases from J; junction bases left unmatched: 8. This CDR3 is 15 amino acids long. In DNA form, the CDR3 reads TGTGCCAGCAGTGTAGGGACAGGGAAACTCTACGAGCAGTACTTC. Its translation: CASSVGTGKLYEQYF.

The chain recombines TRBV10-3 with TRBJ2-5; D is ambiguous. Germline lookup yields CDR1 ENHRY and CDR2 SYGVKD. V lost 3 bases and J 2 bases, leaving 4 bases between the germline ends. This CDR3 is built from 12 residues. The DNA for the CDR3 is TGTGCCATCAGTGACGGACAAGAGACCCAGTACTTC. Translation gives CAISDGQETQYF.

V and J are TRBV2 and TRBJ1-5, with D uncertain. Trimming took off 1 base at V and 2 bases at J, with 9 bases between the two ends. Per the germline V gene, CDR1 is SNHLY and CDR2 is FYNNEI. The CDR3 spans 15 residues. The chain's CDR3 is CASSEGRSGNQPQHF. CDR3 DNA sequence: TGTGCCAGCAGTGAAGGACGCAGTGGCAATCAGCCCCAGCATTTT.

The chain couples TRBV9 to TRBJ1-5, with a weak D call TRBD1 (5 bases). Trimming stripped 1 base from V and 7 bases from J, with 15 bases between. The germline V gene encodes CDR1 SGDLS and CDR2 YYNGEE. The CDR3 runs 15 residues. Written as DNA, the CDR3 is TGTGCCAGCAGCGTATCAGGGTTCGAGGGGCAGCCCCAGCATTTT. This sequence encodes CASSVSGFEGQPQHF.

The chain links TRBV12-3 or TRBV12-4 to TRBJ1-4; D is possibly TRBD1 (6 bases). This CDR3 is built from 16 residues. V dropped 4 bases and J dropped 7 bases, with 19 bases sitting between them. This CDR3 is CASSSQIGQSGEKLFF. CDR3 in DNA: TGTGCCAGCAGTTCGCAAATAGGACAGTCGGGTGAAAAACTGTTTTTT.

This rearrangement joins TRBV19 to TRBJ2-2; 10 nucleotides agree with TRBD1. Per the germline V gene, CDR1 is LNHDA and CDR2 is SQIVND (reference sequence). There are 14 residues in the CDR3. V gave up 3 bases and J gave up 7 bases; unmatched junction bases: 2. CDR3 in amino acids: CASSIDRGLGELFF. CDR3 DNA: TGTGCCAGTAGTATTGACAGGGGGCTCGGGGAGCTGTTTTTT.

The chain employs TRBV30 and TRBJ1-1; TRBD1 matches 9 bases. The CDR3 contains 15 residues. With 5 bases clipped from V and 6 bases from J, the junction kept 13 bases outside the gene matches. CDR1 GTSNPN and CDR2 SVGIG come from the germline V gene (reference sequence). CDR3 bases: TGTGCCTGGGTCAACCCACTACAGGGGGCCCCTGAAGCTTTCTTT. Amino acids: CAWVNPLQGAPEAFF.

This chain joins TRBV9 and TRBJ2-3, with TRBD2 identical over 10 bases. V trimming: 6 bases; J trimming: 4 bases; junction bases outside the gene matches: 5. The CDR3 has 14 amino acids. Looked up from germline, CDR1 is SGDLS and CDR2 is YYNGEE. DNA of the CDR3: TGTGCCAGCACGCCTAGCGGGGGCTCAGATACGCAGTATTTT. Protein: CASTPSGGSDTQYF.

V gene TRBV5-1 combines with J gene TRBJ2-1; 8 nucleotides align to TRBD1. Germline values: CDR1 SGHRS, CDR2 YFSETQ. V lost 4 bases and J lost 8; bases outside the gene matches: 5. The CDR3 runs to 13 residues. The CDR3 DNA sequence: TGCGCCAGCAGCCCTCAGGGGGCGCATGAGCAGTTCTTC. Translating gives CASSPQGAHEQFF.

This chain connects TRBV12-3 or TRBV12-4 to TRBJ2-1; possibly TRBD1 for D (7 bases). CDR3 length: 15 amino acids. V was clipped by 1 base and J by 7 bases, with 14 bases between them. The CDR3 DNA reads TGTGCCAGCAGTTTAGTCGGGGCAGGGGGGAATGAGCAGTTCTTC. Protein sequence: CASSLVGAGGNEQFF.

The chain carries TRBV7-3 and TRBJ1-2; D might be TRBD1 (5 bases). The germline V gene encodes CDR1 SGHTA and CDR2 FQGTGA. The CDR3 loop spans 14 amino acids. The ends were cut back, 4 bases at V and 8 bases at J, with 17 bases in the middle. In nucleotides, the CDR3 is TGTGCCAGCAGCTCCTGGGGGGGAGAAGTAGGCTACACCTTC. This gives the protein CASSSWGGEVGYTF.

Here the CDR3 reads CSVESRMNTEAFF. CDR3 nucleotides: TGCAGCGTTGAATCTAGGATGAACACTGAAGCTTTCTTT. J is TRBJ1-1 and V is TRBV29-1; D is unclear. This CDR3 region has 13 residues. Per germline, CDR1 SQVTM and CDR2 ANQGSEA. V was cut by 2 bases and J by 0 bases, with 7 bases left in between.

This rearrangement joins TRBV29-1 to TRBJ2-2; 9 bases match TRBD1. Germline V gives CDR1 SQVTM, CDR2 ANQGSEA. This CDR3 is 13 amino acids long. The J segment lost 1 base and the V segment lost 7 bases, leaving 1 base of the junction unmatched. Here the CDR3 DNA reads TGCAGCGCGGGACAGGGGAACACCGGGGAGCTGTTTTTT. Encoded protein: CSAGQGNTGELFF.

V gene TRBV29-1 combines with J gene TRBJ1-2, with D possibly matching TRBD1 (5 bases). The CDR3 is 15 residues long. Trimming took 7 bases from V and 5 from J, leaving 23 bases between them. Germline lookup yields CDR1 SQVTM and CDR2 ANQGSEA. The CDR3 loop is CSAGGHPRLEYGYTF. The CDR3 bases are TGCAGCGCCGGAGGACACCCAAGATTGGAATATGGCTACACCTTC.

This chain uses TRBV28 with TRBJ2-1, with 8 bases identical to TRBD2. Germline CDR1 is MDHEN and CDR2 is SYDVKM. This CDR3 spans 14 amino acids. V was clipped by 8 bases and J by 6 bases; unmatched bases: 9. The DNA of the CDR3 is TGTGCCAGCGCCATACTAGCGGAGGGCAATGAGCAGTTCTTC. It codes for CASAILAEGNEQFF.

This chain joins TRBV5-6 and TRBJ2-5; 9 bases align to TRBD1. This CDR3 is built from 14 residues. The V segment lost 3 bases and the J segment 5 bases; nucleotides outside the gene matches: 5. CDR1 is SGHDT, CDR2 YYEEEE, per germline. In nucleotides, the CDR3 is TGTGCCAGCAGCTGGGGGACAGGGAGGGAGACCCAGTACTTC. Translated: CASSWGTGRETQYF.

The chain recombines TRBV6-2 or TRBV6-3 with TRBJ2-7, with 12 bases identical to TRBD2. V gave up 8 bases and J gave up 2 bases; unmatched junction bases: 4. The CDR3 covers 14 residues. Germline-derived CDR1 and CDR2 are MNHEY and SVGEGT. CDR3 nucleotide sequence: TGTGCCAGCCAACTAGCGGGGGGAACCTACGAGCAGTACTTC. Its protein product is CASQLAGGTYEQYF.

The chain recombines TRBV7-6 with TRBJ2-1; TRBD2 matches 9 bases. The V gene's germline CDR1 is SGHVS and CDR2 FNYEAQ. This CDR3 region has 18 residues. V gave up 6 bases and J gave up 8 bases; unmatched junction bases: 20. This CDR3 is CASSPDWDSGRMNDEQFF. CDR3 in DNA: TGTGCCAGCAGTCCAGATTGGGATAGCGGGAGAATGAACGATGAGCAGTTCTTC. The complete variable domain, with remaining parts taken from reference TRBV7-6 and TRBJ2-1, reads GAGVSQSPRYKVTKRGQDVALRCDPISGHVSLYWYRQALGQGPEFLTYFNYEAQQDKSGLPNDRFSAERPEGSISTLTIQRTEQRDSAMYRCASSPDWDSGRMNDEQFFGPGTRLTVL.

This chain connects TRBV7-9 to TRBJ2-7; D unresolved. The CDR3 covers 16 residues. The germline CDR1 and CDR2 sequences are SEHNR and FQNEAQ (reference sequence). The germline V and J ends were trimmed by 1 base and 3 bases, with 16 bases remaining between them. CDR3 nucleotides: TGTGCCAGCAGCTTAGAGTTTCGCGAAAACGGCTACGAGCAGTACTTC. Protein: CASSLEFRENGYEQYF.